This passage covers 15 T cell receptor beta chains from one sample sequenced in a study of cytotoxic CD8 clonotypes in ibrutinib-treated CLL. Produced via immunoSEQ multiplex PCR; TCRdb's table is partial and in-frame only. The top ten clones hold over 5% of a sample with around 300,000 clones, about 80% of them seen once. This specimen consisted of PBMCs, obtained before ibrutinib treatment. These receptors all stem from a human donor with chronic lymphocytic leukemia.

The chain uses TRBV28 and TRBJ2-7, with 9 nucleotides matching TRBD2. The V segment lost 6 bases and the J segment 3 bases; nucleotides outside the gene matches: 18. CDR1 is MDHEN, CDR2 SYDVKM, per germline. This CDR3 is built from 18 residues. This chain's CDR3 is CASRALTSGSTGDYEQYF. The CDR3 coding sequence is TGTGCCAGCAGGGCCCTGACTAGCGGTTCTACTGGTGACTACGAGCAGTACTTC.

In its sample, this clone was seen a few times. The chain is built from TRBV27 and TRBJ1-2; D remains unclear. Germline lookup yields CDR1 MNHEY and CDR2 SMNVEV (reference sequence). V lost 6 bases to trimming and J lost 3 bases, with 8 bases between them. The CDR3 extends over 12 amino acids. The CDR3 here is CASRADYYGYTF. As DNA, the CDR3 is TGTGCCAGCAGGGCAGATTACTATGGCTACACCTTC.

DNA of the CDR3: TGTGCCAGCAGTTTACTCAAGCGGTACACTGAAGCTTTCTTT. It translates to CASSLLKRYTEAFF. The rearrangement joins TRBV28 to TRBJ1-1; no firm D call. V was cut by 2 bases and J by 3 bases, with 10 bases left in between. The germline CDR1 and CDR2 sequences are MDHEN and SYDVKM. CDR3 length equals 14 residues. The full variable domain, with the rest looked up from reference TRBV28 and TRBJ1-1, is DVKVTQSSRYLVKRTGEKVFLECVQDMDHENMFWYRQDPGLGLRLIYFSYDVKMKEKGDIPEGYSVSREKKERFSLILESASTNQTSMYLCASSLLKRYTEAFFGQGTRLTVV.

The chain uses TRBV9 and TRBJ2-7; either TRBD1 or TRBD2 may supply D (5 bases each). CDR1 SGDLS and CDR2 YYNGEE come from the germline V gene. This CDR3 has 16 amino acids. V was clipped by 3 bases and J by 0 bases, with 16 bases between them. The CDR3 sequence: CASSARGGTSSYEQYF. The DNA for the CDR3 is TGTGCCAGCAGCGCACGTGGGGGAACAAGCTCCTACGAGCAGTACTTC.

This clone was counted only a few times. V and J are TRBV2 and TRBJ1-5; D is undetermined. This CDR3 region has 13 residues. V lost 3 bases and J lost 6, with 9 bases in between. Germline assignment: CDR1 SNHLY and CDR2 FYNNEI. The CDR3 coding sequence is TGTGCCAGCAGTGAGGGGTTGGGTCAGCCCCAGCATTTT. It encodes CASSEGLGQPQHF.

V is TRBV7-6 and J is TRBJ2-1; 7 positions match TRBD2. The CDR3 consists of 15 residues. Germline trimming cut 5 bases from V and 0 bases from J; bases unmatched to any gene: 4. Germline CDR1 reads SGHVS; CDR2 reads FNYEAQ. The CDR3 DNA is TGTGCCAGCAGCGGACTAGTTAGCTCCTACAATGAGCAGTTCTTC. Residues: CASSGLVSSYNEQFF.

The chain carries TRBV5-1 and TRBJ2-7; TRBD1 matches at 7 bases. CDR1 and CDR2 from the germline V gene are SGHRS and YFSETQ. The V segment lost 2 bases and the J segment 7 bases; nucleotides outside the gene matches: 12. This CDR3 region has 15 residues. CDR3 region: CASSFGTASPSEQYF. The CDR3 region has the DNA TGCGCCAGCAGCTTTGGGACAGCGAGCCCTTCGGAGCAGTACTTC.

The V gene is TRBV4-1, the J gene TRBJ2-1; TRBD2 agrees at 9 bases. The CDR3 has 13 residues. The ends lost 3 bases at V and 6 bases at J; junction bases unmatched: 0. The germline gives CDR1 MGHRA, CDR2 YSYEKL. CDR3 in amino acids: CASSHSGGNEQFF. The DNA for the CDR3 is TGCGCCAGCAGCCATAGCGGGGGCAATGAGCAGTTCTTC.

The rearrangement joins TRBV27 to TRBJ2-7, with 13 bases aligning to TRBD2. V lost 5 bases and J lost 1; bases outside the gene matches: 23. This CDR3 region has 22 residues. Germline assignment: CDR1 MNHEY and CDR2 SMNVEV (reference sequence). The chain's CDR3 is CASSPVWTSGSNQARGSYEQYF. CDR3 DNA: TGTGCCAGCAGTCCTGTTTGGACTAGCGGGAGTAACCAGGCGAGGGGGTCCTACGAGCAGTACTTC.

Here the CDR3 DNA reads TGTGCCAGCAGCTTGCCGGGGGGTAGCACAGATACGCAGTATTTT. This codes for CASSLPGGSTDTQYF. This chain connects TRBV5-4 to TRBJ2-3, with 7 bases matching TRBD2. There are 15 residues in the CDR3. Germline V CDR1 and CDR2: SGHNT, YYREEE (reference sequence). V trimming: 1 base; J trimming: 0 bases; junction bases outside the gene matches: 2.

This chain joins TRBV30 and TRBJ1-2, with D maybe TRBD1 (6 bases). The germline V and J ends were trimmed by 4 bases and 6 bases, with 9 bases remaining between them. Germline V gives CDR1 GTSNPN, CDR2 SVGIG (reference sequence). CDR3 length: 11 amino acids. Here the CDR3 reads CAWTYRDGYTF. In DNA form, the CDR3 reads TGTGCCTGGACCTACAGGGATGGCTACACCTTC. Together with reference TRBV30 and TRBJ1-2, the CDR3 gives the full variable domain: SQTIHQWPATLVQPVGSPLSLECTVEGTSNPNLYWYRQAAGRGLQLLFYSVGIGQISSEVPQNLSASRPQDRQFILSSKKLLLSDSGFYLCAWTYRDGYTFGSGTRLTVV.

CDR3 sequence reads: CAISREDEKLFF. The CDR3 nucleotides are TGTGCCATCTCCCGGGAAGATGAAAAACTGTTTTTT. V and J are TRBV10-3 and TRBJ1-4; D gene uncertain. CDR3 length equals 12 residues. Between the trimmed V and J ends, which lost 8 bases and 6 bases, there was a span of 10 bases. Germline CDR1 reads ENHRY; CDR2 reads SYGVKD.

This sequence joins TRBV25-1 and TRBJ2-7, with TRBD1 as a possible D gene (6 bases). This CDR3 is built from 14 residues. Germline assignment: CDR1 MGHDK and CDR2 SYGVNS. Trimming left V 5 bases short and J 7 bases short, with 18 bases between. The CDR3 DNA reads as TGTGCCAGCAGTACTTACAGGGTAGCAGGGGAGCAGTACTTC. It translates to CASSTYRVAGEQYF.

V usage is TRBV27 and J usage is TRBJ1-2, with 10 positions matching TRBD1. Germline V gene lookup returns CDR1 MNHEY and CDR2 SMNVEV (reference sequence). The V gene end was trimmed by 5 bases and the J gene end by 4 bases; junction bases not matched to a gene: 7. The CDR3 extends over 15 amino acids. The CDR3 DNA follows: TGTGCCAGCAGTCCCAGACAGGGGGCGATCTATGGCTACACCTTC. This encodes CASSPRQGAIYGYTF.

The chain recombines TRBV7-6 with TRBJ2-5; D gene ambiguous. CDR3 length: 13 residues. With 1 base removed from V and 2 bases from J, the gap between germline ends came to 5 bases. Germline V gene data show CDR1 as SGHVS and CDR2 as FNYEAQ. CDR3 DNA: TGTGCCAGCAGCTTAGGGATTCAAGAGACCCAGTACTTC. This gives the protein CASSLGIQETQYF.